This T cell receptor (beta chain) originates from a study of T cells in localized non-small cell lung cancer. Study findings and constraints: Only one tumor region was sequenced, so heterogeneity remains possible. It was uninvolved adjacent lung that showed the highest T cell clonality, exceeding tumor.

Method: immunoSEQ multiplex PCR; TCRdb's copy keeps in-frame clones and lacks some. The repertoire consists of more than 1,200 clones, with 22% occurring once and the leading ten covering less than 10%. V was trimmed by 2 bases and J by 7 bases, leaving 17 bases between them. The CDR3 sequence is 15 residues long. Germline V lookup: CDR1 LNHDA, CDR2 SQIVND (reference sequence). About this clone: Its cognate antigen is unknown.

J is TRBJ1-2 and V is TRBV19; D is unclear. The material sequenced was lung tumor tissue, taken before any cancer treatment. This clonotype was sampled from a male donor at least 60 years old with stage III squamous cell lung carcinoma. CDR3 sequence: CASSIKLATWGGYTF. The CDR3 DNA sequence: TGTGCCAGTAGTATAAAGCTAGCGACCTGGGGTGGCTACACCTTC.